This T cell receptor (beta chain) was identified in a study of blood T cell repertoires in COVID-19. In terms of age and location, participants ranged from roughly 18 to 95 years and lived in about two dozen US areas. This table comes from immunoSEQ multiplex PCR, and its TCRdb copy is limited to in-frame clones, with some not included. This table has more than 400,000 clones, around 90% appearing once. Germline lookup yields CDR1 MNHEY and CDR2 SMNVEV (reference sequence). Trimming removed 5 bases from V and 4 bases from J, with 24 bases in between. This CDR3 region has 18 residues. Input material: PBMCs or T cells enriched from blood (not recorded which). The receptor comes from a woman aged 18-29 years who had recovered from COVID-19. This sequence joins TRBV27 and TRBJ1-5, with D uncertain. Here the CDR3 DNA reads TGTGCCAGCAGTCCCCTACAGAGCCTTAACATCCTGAATCAGCCCCAGCATTTT. This gives the protein CASSPLQSLNILNQPQHF.